A selection of T cell receptor beta chains follows, all from one sample in a study of T cell repertoires in cytomegalovirus infection. TCRdb independently ran MiXCR on the reads; one entry per CDR3 protein. The sample gives around 540,000 distinct CDR3 sequences, around a third of which show up once; 17% is in the top ten. What these receptors recognize is not known. The sequencing used cultured PBMCs, collected from culture after CMV antigen stimulation. These receptors came from a human donor in good health (CMV status not recorded). Some clones in this sample may be carry-over from other donors' samples. CDR3s include the opening cysteine and the closing phenylalanine or tryptophan. D genes are given only for firm matches. Rows give clone size only sometimes, using once, few, many, or a class for an expanded clone.

j_call d_call v_call clone_size cdr3_nt cdr3_aa
TRBJ1-5 . TRBV4-2 few TGTGCCAGCAGCCAAGATCTCGGGGGAGGACAGCCCCAGCATTTT CASSQDLGGGQPQHF
TRBJ2-5 TRBD2 TRBV6-6 . TGTGCCAGCAGTCGACCCACCTCTAGGGGAGGGGAGACCCAGTACTTC CASSRPTSRGGETQYF
TRBJ2-1 . TRBV28 few TGTGCCAGCCCTCCCTCCTCCGGGACGGTGAACTACAATGAGCAGTTCTTC CASPPSSGTVNYNEQFF
TRBJ1-5 . TRBV6-6 . TGTGCCAGCAGTTATAATCGCCAGGGAGGCAATCAGCCCCAGCATTTT CASSYNRQGGNQPQHF
TRBJ2-2 . TRBV2 . TGTGCCAGCAGTGAAGGGGGGAGTAACACCGGGGAGCTGTTTTTT CASSEGGSNTGELFF
TRBJ2-1 . TRBV20-1 . TGCAGTACCCCAGCGGAAAGCTCCTACAATGAGCAGTTCTTC CSTPAESSYNEQFF
TRBJ1-3 . TRBV7-2 once TGTGCCAGCAGCTCCCTCTCCAGCTTCTCTGGAAACACCATATATTTT CASSSLSSFSGNTIYF
TRBJ2-7 . TRBV20-1 few TGCAGTGCTAGAGGGTCCGCGTACGAGCAGTACTTC CSARGSAYEQYF
TRBJ2-7 TRBD1 TRBV7-6 . TGTGCCAGCAGCTTAGGCGGACAGGGGGCGCGTAACGAGCAGTACTTC CASSLGGQGARNEQYF
TRBJ2-7 TRBD2 TRBV7-2 few TGTGCCAGCAGTCCCCGGGCTAGCGGGAGACACGAGCAGTACTTC CASSPRASGRHEQYF
TRBJ1-1 . TRBV6-5 . TGTGCCAGCAGTTACAGCCAGGCTGGCGGAGCTTTCTTT CASSYSQAGGAFF
TRBJ1-1 . TRBV7-9 few TGTGCCAGCAGCTCTCAAGGCGCGACCGAAGCTTTCTTT CASSSQGATEAFF
TRBJ2-7 TRBD1 TRBV5-1 . TGCGCCAGCGCGAAGGACAGGCCCACCTACGAGCAGTACTTC CASAKDRPTYEQYF
TRBJ2-5 TRBD1 TRBV7-2 many TGTGCCAGCAGCACCCGACAGGGGGCCACCGAGACCCAGTACTTC CASSTRQGATETQYF
TRBJ1-6 . TRBV20-1 . TGCAGTGCTAGTAGGGTGATAGCCTATAATTCACCCCTCCACTTT CSASRVIAYNSPLHF
TRBJ2-5 TRBD2 TRBV6-2/TRBV6-3 . TGTGCCAGCAGTTACGCTGGCGGGAGGCAGACCCAGTACTTC CASSYAGGRQTQYF
TRBJ2-5 . TRBV6-6 few TGTGCCAGCAGCCCCCCCGGTTCTGAGACCCAGTACTTC CASSPPGSETQYF
TRBJ2-7 . TRBV7-9 . TGTGCCAGCAGCGGCCAGGGACAAGGCGGAGCTGAGCAGTACTTC CASSGQGQGGAEQYF
TRBJ1-2 TRBD1 TRBV19 few TGTGCCAGTAGCCCGGGACAGGGTCCCTATGGCTACACCTTC CASSPGQGPYGYTF
TRBJ1-5 . TRBV7-2 many TGTGCCAGCAGCTTAGAGGGTAGCGTGTATCAGCCCCAGCATTTT CASSLEGSVYQPQHF
TRBJ2-5 TRBD2 TRBV20-1 few TGCAGTGCTACCCCAGGACTAGCGGGAGTTCTGGAGACCCAGTACTTC CSATPGLAGVLETQYF
TRBJ2-5 . TRBV4-1 . TGCGCCAGCAGCCACCTAGGGACACAGTACTTC CASSHLGTQYF
TRBJ2-3 TRBD2 TRBV18 . TGTGCCAGCTCACCACCTGGCGGGAGGCGCACAGATACGCAGTATTTT CASSPPGGRRTDTQYF
TRBJ1-1 . TRBV7-3 medium-sized TGTGCCAGCAGCTCCGCGCACCCGGACACTGAAGCTTTCTTT CASSSAHPDTEAFF
TRBJ2-2 . TRBV19 few TGTGCCAGTAGTATAGTAGAACGGTTCACCGGGGAGCTGTTTTTT CASSIVERFTGELFF
TRBJ2-4 . TRBV12-3/TRBV12-4 . TGTGCCAGCAGTTTAGGCTGGGCTCTAGCCAAAAACATTCAGTACTTC CASSLGWALAKNIQYF
TRBJ1-5 . TRBV6-2/TRBV6-3 few TGTGCCAGCAGTCGGCCCGGACAGCCGCAGCCCCAGCATTTT CASSRPGQPQPQHF
TRBJ2-4 TRBD1 TRBV6-2/TRBV6-3 few TGTGCCAGCCAGGGACAGGAGAAAAACATTCAGTACTTC CASQGQEKNIQYF
TRBJ2-7 . TRBV4-1 . TGTGCCAGCAGCCAATTTCTGGATTCCTACGAGCAGTACTTC CASSQFLDSYEQYF
TRBJ2-7 . TRBV5-6 . TGTGCCAGCAGCTTGGTTAGGACTGCCGCTCCGATCGAGCAGTACTTC CASSLVRTAAPIEQYF
TRBJ2-3 TRBD2 TRBV12-3/TRBV12-4 . TGTGCCAGCAGTCGAGGACACGCGACTAGCGGTTACACAGATACGCAGTATTTT CASSRGHATSGYTDTQYF
TRBJ2-2 TRBD1 TRBV25-1 . TGTGCCAGCAGTGAAATTATTCGTCAGGGACAGGGGTACACCGGGGAGCTGTTTTTT CASSEIIRQGQGYTGELFF
TRBJ2-1 TRBD1 TRBV5-1 . TGCGCCAGCAGCTTGACCTTGACCGGGACAGGGTTATGGGAGCAGTTCTTC CASSLTLTGTGLWEQFF
TRBJ2-7 . TRBV7-8 . TGTGCCAGCAGCCGGGGTAGACACTCCTACGAGCAGTACTTC CASSRGRHSYEQYF
TRBJ2-5 TRBD2 TRBV12-3/TRBV12-4 . TGTGCCAGCAGCGCTGCGAGCGGGAGGGAGACCCAGTACTTC CASSAASGRETQYF
TRBJ1-1 TRBD1 TRBV7-8 . TGTGCCAGCAGCCAAATTCCGACAGGGGGGAGGACTGAAGCTTTCTTT CASSQIPTGGRTEAFF
TRBJ2-3 TRBD2 TRBV6-8 . TGTGCCAGCAGTCCCCCCTCTTGGCGGGAGGTCACAGATACGCAGTATTTT CASSPPSWREVTDTQYF
TRBJ2-5 TRBD2 TRBV12-3/TRBV12-4 few TGTGCCAGCAGCTCTAGCGGGAGCGGCTGGACCCAGTACTTC CASSSSGSGWTQYF
TRBJ1-2 TRBD1 TRBV28 few TGTGCCAGCGAAACAACAGGGGGCACGGGTGGCTACACCTTC CASETTGGTGGYTF
TRBJ1-5 . TRBV20-1 . TGCAGTGCTGGGAGGGCGACAGGCAACAATCAGCCCCAGCATTTT CSAGRATGNNQPQHF
TRBJ2-2 TRBD1 TRBV6-2/TRBV6-3 . TGTGCCGGGGCACAGGGGCTCCGTACCGGGGAGCTGTTTTTT CAGAQGLRTGELFF
TRBJ2-7 TRBD2 TRBV20-1 few TGCAGTGCTAGAGAGGCTAGCGGCTACGAGCAGTACTTC CSAREASGYEQYF
TRBJ1-4 . TRBV6-1 few TGTGCCAGCAGACTGACCTCGGATGAAAAACTGTTTTTT CASRLTSDEKLFF
TRBJ1-4 TRBD1 TRBV7-9 . TGTGCCAGCAGCACCGACAGGGTTTTAACTAATGAAAAACTGTTTTTT CASSTDRVLTNEKLFF
TRBJ1-2 . TRBV7-2 many TGTGCCAGCAGCCCCCTCGTTTCGACCCCCGGACGCGGCTACACCTTC CASSPLVSTPGRGYTF
TRBJ2-2 . TRBV12-5 . TGTGCTAGTGGTTTCATAGCTGGGAACACCGGGGAGCTGTTTTTT CASGFIAGNTGELFF
TRBJ2-1 TRBD2 TRBV6-5 few TGTGCCAGCGCCAACCTCCGGGCGGGAGTAAACAATGAGCAGTTCTTC CASANLRAGVNNEQFF
TRBJ1-4 . TRBV4-2 . TGTGCCAGCAGCCAAGAAACGGTCCCTAATGAAAAACTGTTTTTT CASSQETVPNEKLFF
TRBJ1-1 . TRBV15 . TGTGCCACCAGCAGAGCGGGTATTCTGAACACTGAAGCTTTCTTT CATSRAGILNTEAFF
TRBJ2-1 TRBD1 TRBV2 . TGTGCCAGCAGTGAGAGGACAGGAGGAAATGAGCAGTTCTTC CASSERTGGNEQFF
TRBJ2-3 . TRBV19 . TGTGCCAGTAGTATCTTTGCGGGGAGCACAGATACGCAGTATTTT CASSIFAGSTDTQYF
TRBJ2-3 TRBD1 TRBV24-1 . TGTGCCACCTGGACAGGGGGCACAGATACGCAGTATTTT CATWTGGTDTQYF
TRBJ2-7 . TRBV7-2 . TGTGCCAGCAGCGTAGACTATTACTCCTACGAGCAGTACTTC CASSVDYYSYEQYF
TRBJ1-1 . TRBV11-2 . TGTGCCAGCAGCTTAGAATGGGGGGCCCGAGGAGCTTTCTTT CASSLEWGARGAFF
TRBJ2-5 . TRBV29-1 once TGCAGCGTTGAAGTGCAGCAAGAGACCCAGTACTTC CSVEVQQETQYF
TRBJ2-7 . TRBV5-1 . TGCGCCAGCAGCCTCGGAGGGAGACTCGAGCAGTACTTC CASSLGGRLEQYF
TRBJ2-3 TRBD1 TRBV7-2 medium-sized TGTGCCAGCAGCCCCCTCGCCGGGACAGGTGCAGATACGCAGTATTTT CASSPLAGTGADTQYF
TRBJ2-7 . TRBV4-3 . TGCGCCAGCAGCCAAGATGTTTGGCTAAGCGGAGTTGAGCAGTACTTC CASSQDVWLSGVEQYF